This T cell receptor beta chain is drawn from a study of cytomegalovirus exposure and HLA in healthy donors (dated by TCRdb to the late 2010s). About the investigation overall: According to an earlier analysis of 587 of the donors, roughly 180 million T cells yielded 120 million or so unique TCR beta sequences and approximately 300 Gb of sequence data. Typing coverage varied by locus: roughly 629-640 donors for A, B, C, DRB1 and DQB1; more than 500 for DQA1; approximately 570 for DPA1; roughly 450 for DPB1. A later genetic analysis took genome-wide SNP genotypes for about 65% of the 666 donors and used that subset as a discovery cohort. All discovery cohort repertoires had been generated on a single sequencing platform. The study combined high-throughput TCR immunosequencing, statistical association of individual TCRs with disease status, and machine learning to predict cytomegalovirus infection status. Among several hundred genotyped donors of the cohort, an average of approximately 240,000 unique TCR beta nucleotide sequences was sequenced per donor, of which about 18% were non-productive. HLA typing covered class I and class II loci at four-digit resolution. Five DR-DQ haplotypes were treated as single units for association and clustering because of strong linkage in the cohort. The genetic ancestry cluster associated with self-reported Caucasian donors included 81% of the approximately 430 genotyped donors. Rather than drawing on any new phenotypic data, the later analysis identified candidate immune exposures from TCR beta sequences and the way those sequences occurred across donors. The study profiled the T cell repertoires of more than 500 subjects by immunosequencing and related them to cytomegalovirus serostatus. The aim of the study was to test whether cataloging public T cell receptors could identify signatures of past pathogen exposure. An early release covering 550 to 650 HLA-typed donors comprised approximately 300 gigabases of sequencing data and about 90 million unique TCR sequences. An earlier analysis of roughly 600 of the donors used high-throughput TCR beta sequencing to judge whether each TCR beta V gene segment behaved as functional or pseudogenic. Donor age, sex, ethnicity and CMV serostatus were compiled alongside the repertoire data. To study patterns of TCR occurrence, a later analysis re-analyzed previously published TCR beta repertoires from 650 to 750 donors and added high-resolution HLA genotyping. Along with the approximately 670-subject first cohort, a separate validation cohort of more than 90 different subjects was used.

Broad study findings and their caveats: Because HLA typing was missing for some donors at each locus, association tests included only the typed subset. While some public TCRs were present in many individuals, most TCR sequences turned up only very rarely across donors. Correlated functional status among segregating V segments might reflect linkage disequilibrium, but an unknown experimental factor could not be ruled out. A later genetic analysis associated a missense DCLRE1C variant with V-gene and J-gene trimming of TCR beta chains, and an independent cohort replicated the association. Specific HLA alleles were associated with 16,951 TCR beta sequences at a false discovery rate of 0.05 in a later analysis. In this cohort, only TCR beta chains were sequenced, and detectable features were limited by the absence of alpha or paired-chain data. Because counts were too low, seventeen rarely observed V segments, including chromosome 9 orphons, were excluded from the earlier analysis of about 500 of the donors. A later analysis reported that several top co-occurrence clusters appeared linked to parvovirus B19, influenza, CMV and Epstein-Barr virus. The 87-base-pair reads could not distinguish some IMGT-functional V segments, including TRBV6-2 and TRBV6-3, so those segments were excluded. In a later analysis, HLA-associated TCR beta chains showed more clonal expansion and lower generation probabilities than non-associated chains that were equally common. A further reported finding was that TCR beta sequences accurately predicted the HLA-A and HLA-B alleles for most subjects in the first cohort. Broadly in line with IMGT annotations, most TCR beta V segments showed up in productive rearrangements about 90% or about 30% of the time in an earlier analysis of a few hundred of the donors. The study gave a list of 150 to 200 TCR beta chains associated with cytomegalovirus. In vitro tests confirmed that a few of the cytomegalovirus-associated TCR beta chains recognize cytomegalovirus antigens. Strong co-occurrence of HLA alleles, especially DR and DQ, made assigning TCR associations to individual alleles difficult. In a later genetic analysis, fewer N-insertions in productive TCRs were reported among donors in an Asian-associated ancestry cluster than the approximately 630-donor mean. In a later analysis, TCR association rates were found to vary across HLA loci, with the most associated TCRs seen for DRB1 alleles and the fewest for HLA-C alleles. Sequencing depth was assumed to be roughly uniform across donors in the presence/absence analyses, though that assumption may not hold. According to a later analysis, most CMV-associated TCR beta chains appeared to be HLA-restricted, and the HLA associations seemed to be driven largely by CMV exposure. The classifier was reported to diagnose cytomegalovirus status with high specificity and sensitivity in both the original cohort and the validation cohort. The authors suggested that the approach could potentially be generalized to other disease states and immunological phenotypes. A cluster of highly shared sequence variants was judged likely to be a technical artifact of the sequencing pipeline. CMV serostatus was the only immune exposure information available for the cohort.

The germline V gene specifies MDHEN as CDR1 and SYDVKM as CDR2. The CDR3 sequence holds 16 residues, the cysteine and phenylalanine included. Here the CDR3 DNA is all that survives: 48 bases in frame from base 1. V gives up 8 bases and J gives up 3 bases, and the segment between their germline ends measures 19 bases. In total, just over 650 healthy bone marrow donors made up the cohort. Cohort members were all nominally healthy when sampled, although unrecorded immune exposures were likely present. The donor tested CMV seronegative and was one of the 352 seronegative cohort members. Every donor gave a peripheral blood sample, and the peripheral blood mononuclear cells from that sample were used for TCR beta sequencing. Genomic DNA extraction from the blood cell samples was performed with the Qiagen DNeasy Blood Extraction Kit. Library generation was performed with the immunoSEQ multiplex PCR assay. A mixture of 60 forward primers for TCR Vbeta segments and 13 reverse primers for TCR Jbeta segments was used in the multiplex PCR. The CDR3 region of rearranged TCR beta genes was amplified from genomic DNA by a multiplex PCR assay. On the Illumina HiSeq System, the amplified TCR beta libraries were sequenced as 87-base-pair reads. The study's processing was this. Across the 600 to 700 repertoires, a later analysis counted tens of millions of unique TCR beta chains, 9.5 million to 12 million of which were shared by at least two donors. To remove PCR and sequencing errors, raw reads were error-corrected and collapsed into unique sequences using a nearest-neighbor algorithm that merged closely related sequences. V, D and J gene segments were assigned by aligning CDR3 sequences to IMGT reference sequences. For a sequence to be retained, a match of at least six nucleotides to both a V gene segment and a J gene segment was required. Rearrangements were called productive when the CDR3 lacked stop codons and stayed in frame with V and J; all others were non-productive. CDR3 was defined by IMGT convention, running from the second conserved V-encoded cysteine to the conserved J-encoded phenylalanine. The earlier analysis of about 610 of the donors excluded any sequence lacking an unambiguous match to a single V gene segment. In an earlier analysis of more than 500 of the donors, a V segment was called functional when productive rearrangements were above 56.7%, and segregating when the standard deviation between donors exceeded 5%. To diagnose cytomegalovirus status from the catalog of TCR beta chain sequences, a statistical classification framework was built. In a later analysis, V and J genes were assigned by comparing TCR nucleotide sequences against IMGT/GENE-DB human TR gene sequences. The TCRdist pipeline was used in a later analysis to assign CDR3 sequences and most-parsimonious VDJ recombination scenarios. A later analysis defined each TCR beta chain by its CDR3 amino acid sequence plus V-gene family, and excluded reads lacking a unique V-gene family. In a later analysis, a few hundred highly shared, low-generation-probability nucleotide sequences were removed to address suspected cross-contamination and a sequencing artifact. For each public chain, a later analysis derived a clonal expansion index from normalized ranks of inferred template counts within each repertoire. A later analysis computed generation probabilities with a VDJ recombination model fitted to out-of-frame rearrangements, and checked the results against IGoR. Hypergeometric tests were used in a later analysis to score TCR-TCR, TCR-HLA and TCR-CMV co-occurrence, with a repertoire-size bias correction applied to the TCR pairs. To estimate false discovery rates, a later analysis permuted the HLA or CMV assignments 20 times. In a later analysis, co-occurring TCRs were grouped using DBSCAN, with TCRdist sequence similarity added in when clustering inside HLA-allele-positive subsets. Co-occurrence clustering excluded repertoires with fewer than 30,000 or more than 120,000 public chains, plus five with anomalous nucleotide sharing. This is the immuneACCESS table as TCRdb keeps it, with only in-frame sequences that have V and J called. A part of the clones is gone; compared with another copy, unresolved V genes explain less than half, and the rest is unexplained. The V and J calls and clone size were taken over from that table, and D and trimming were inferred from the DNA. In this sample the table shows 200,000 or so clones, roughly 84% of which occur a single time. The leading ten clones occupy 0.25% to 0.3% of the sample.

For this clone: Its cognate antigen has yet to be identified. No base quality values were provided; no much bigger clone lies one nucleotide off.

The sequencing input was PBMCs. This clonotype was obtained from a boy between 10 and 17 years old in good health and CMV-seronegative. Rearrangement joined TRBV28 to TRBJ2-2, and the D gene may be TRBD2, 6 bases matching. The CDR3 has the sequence CASLRVGGQYTGELFF. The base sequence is TGTGCCAGCCTCCGGGTTGGAGGGCAATACACCGGGGAGCTGTTTTTT.